Included here is one TCR beta chain sequence, with context. The data were taken from a study of control samples from healthy donors and cancer patients. Profiled with immunoSEQ multiplex PCR; TCRdb holds only in-frame clones, not every one. The profile shows fewer than 200,000 clones, under 96% of them singletons. Per germline, CDR1 MNHEY and CDR2 SVGAGI. The CDR3 is 13 amino acids. V was pared by 2 bases and J by 4 bases, with 8 bases between. The sample consisted of blood. The receptor was isolated from a woman aged 30 to 39 in good health. The chain joins TRBV6-5 to TRBJ1-2; the D is unclear. CDR3 loop: CASSYTDFYGYTF. Here the CDR3 DNA reads TGTGCCAGCAGTTACACCGATTTCTATGGCTACACCTTC.